This T cell receptor beta chain was captured by sequencing in a study of shared clonotypes between healthy human individuals. Study context: Donors consisted of two women and three men between 18 and 49. Every donor yielded three CD4 naive, three CD4 memory, two CD8 naive and one CD8 memory plate.

Worth noting for this clone: As yet, its antigen is unknown.

Overall study results and limits: Some clonotypes were shared by all four sorted-subset donors, while others were not shared. The non-shared ones had lower generation probabilities than the shared ones.

Naive CD8 cells lacked CD45RO and underwent positive selection for CCR7, leaving out terminally differentiated effector memory CD45RA+ cells. Caucasian adults living in Nashville, Tennessee, provided all samples. After removal of 3 bases from V and 2 bases from J, the junction contained 5 bases not matched to a gene. Germline V gene sequence: CDR1 SQVTM, CDR2 ANQGSEA. The CDR3 sequence is 14 residues long. The protocol was immunoSEQ multiplex PCR, while the TCRdb copy is restricted to in-frame clones and leaves out a portion. The sample has about 700,000 clones, 92% seen once. The clonotype comes from a man between 25 and 39 years old in good health. This chain connects TRBV29-1 to TRBJ2-7, with 9 bases matching TRBD2. The sequencing input was naive CD8+ T cells sorted from blood. CDR3 sequence: CSVEGLAGPYEQYF. The CDR3 region has the DNA TGCAGCGTTGAGGGTCTAGCGGGACCCTACGAGCAGTACTTC.